The clone carrying this TCR beta chain has more than one count but fewer than ten. Its cognate antigen is unknown. The sample belongs to a study of T cell responses to AZD1222 COVID-19 vaccine. With 5 bases removed from V and 0 bases from J, the gap between germline ends came to 8 bases. CDR3 length equals 14 residues. Germline-derived CDR1 and CDR2 are SGHRS and YFSETQ. General observations from the study: The donor cohort was predominantly white British with a female majority, and clonal diversity may have been underestimated.

Only in-frame clones appear in the TCRdb table, and some are missing; sequencing was by immunoSEQ multiplex PCR. Of about 120,000 clones in the sample, approximately 89% are singletons; the top ten hold approximately 4.5%. Here the sequenced sample was peripheral blood, taken on day 0 of AZD1222 vaccination. The chain joins TRBV5-1 to TRBJ1-4, with D maybe TRBD1 (6 bases). The TCR sequence derives from an adult in good health. The DNA for the CDR3 is TGCGCCAGCAGTCCAGGGGCAACTAATGAAAAACTGTTTTTT. As protein: CASSPGATNEKLFF.